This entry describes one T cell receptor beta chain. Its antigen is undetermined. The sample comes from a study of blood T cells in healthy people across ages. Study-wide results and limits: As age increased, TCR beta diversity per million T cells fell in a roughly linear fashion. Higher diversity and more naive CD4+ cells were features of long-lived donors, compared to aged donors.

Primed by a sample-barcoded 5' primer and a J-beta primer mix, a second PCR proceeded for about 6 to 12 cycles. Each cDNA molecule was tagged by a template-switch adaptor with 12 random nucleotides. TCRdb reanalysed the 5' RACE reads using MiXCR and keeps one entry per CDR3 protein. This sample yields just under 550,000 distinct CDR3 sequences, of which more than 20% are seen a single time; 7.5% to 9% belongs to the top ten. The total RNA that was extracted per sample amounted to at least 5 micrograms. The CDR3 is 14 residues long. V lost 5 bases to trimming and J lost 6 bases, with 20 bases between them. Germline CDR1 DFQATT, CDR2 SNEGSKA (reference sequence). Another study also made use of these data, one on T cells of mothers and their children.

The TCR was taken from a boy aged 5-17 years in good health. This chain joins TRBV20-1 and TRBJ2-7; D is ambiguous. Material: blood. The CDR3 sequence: CSAPDPELSGEQYF. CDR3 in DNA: TGCAGTGCTCCTGACCCGGAACTCTCGGGCGAGCAGTACTTC.